This TCR beta chain was recorded in a study of shared clonotypes between healthy human individuals (dated by TCRdb to 2020 to 2021). Regarding the complete study: The cohort comprised a couple of women and a few men aged 18 to 49 years. Each donor's leukapheresis produced roughly between about 0.85 and 10 billion PBMCs. To estimate repertoire size and how much clonotypes are shared between individuals, the study performed deep sequencing of blood TCR repertoires from five healthy adults. To increase sequencing depth and limit assay-specific biases, different laboratories used diverse techniques to prepare libraries and sequence TCR repertoires. Overall results and qualifications from the work: Sampling was limited to blood, and TCR repertoires in tissue likely differ from TCR repertoires in blood. Pairwise subsampling led to the expectation that sequencing depth would affect the degree of clonotype sharing among donors. The genetic and exposure-history diversity represented was limited by the small number of donors.

Using the deep immunoSEQ assay, TCR CDR3 regions were amplified from genomic DNA by multiplex PCR. Extracted genomic DNA from each cell subset was spread evenly across all wells of several immunoSEQ 96-well plates, with each plate serving as a replicate. For unsorted PBMC, roughly 330 ng of genomic DNA, equivalent to around 30,000 T cell genomes, went into each replicate PCR. Ten immunoSEQ deep assay plates were used to sequence the unsorted PBMC genomic DNA. Purified libraries were measured with a Qubit 3.0 fluorometer, size-checked on a Bioanalyzer 2100, and measured again with the KAPA Library Quantification kit. Each immunoSEQ 96-well plate was sequenced on its own single-read 150-cycle Illumina NextSeq 550 flow cell. Concerning the study's data processing: Because the immunoSEQ output included only junctional sequences and no quality scores, the filtering could not be the same as the filtering used for full-length reads. Sequences were annotated with PyIR, a Python wrapper for IgBLAST v1.9, and V/J genes and CDR3 were assigned using IMGT germline references. Reads were removed for weak V/J assignments (E-value above 1e-6), missing CDR3, stop codons, out-of-frame junctions, or ambiguous translated residues. A V3J clonotype was defined by an identical inferred V gene, J gene, and CDR3 amino acid sequence. Percentage overlap between repertoires was calculated by dividing the number of shared unique clonotypes by the size of the smaller repertoire. Richness of each repertoire was evaluated using RTK rarefaction, the Chao1 estimator, and Recon v2.1 estimates of unobserved clonotypes. TCRdb holds this immuneACCESS table with in-frame rearrangements only. Some clones are missing; in checked studies, unresolved V genes explain under half, and the rest has no known cause. That table gives V, J and clone size, and the DNA gave D and trimming. This sample has 450,000 to 500,000 clones in its table, and 65% to 85% of those were observed once. The ten largest clonotypes hold about 13% of the sample.

The donors were healthy, HIV-negative adults who had no recently reported acute infections or vaccinations. All donors were Caucasian adults living in Nashville, Tennessee, USA. In the unsorted samples, 87 million or so PBMCs were counted, and genomic DNA was extracted using the QIAamp DNA Blood Mini kit. Blood was collected by leukapheresis, and PBMCs were isolated by Ficoll-Histopaque density gradient centrifugation and then cryopreserved in liquid nitrogen vapor phase. Turning to this clone: Its target antigen remains unknown. Base qualities were left out, and no much larger clone turns up one base away.

Including cysteine and phenylalanine, the CDR3 has 12 amino acids. Left in the record is the CDR3 DNA by itself, 36 bases read in frame from the first base. The CDR1 and CDR2 encoded by the germline V gene (reference sequence) are MNHNY and SVGAGI. The V and J ends are trimmed by 2 bases and 7 bases, leaving 6 bases between them. Sequenced sample: PBMCs. The receptor chain draws on TRBV6-6 and TRBJ1-5; too little of a D gene remains to name it. The TCR sequence derives from a woman in her thirties or forties in good health. Some clones in this sample may be carry-over from other donors' samples. The bases are TGTGCCAGCAGTTACCAGGCCCAGCCCCAGCATTTT. Its product reads: CASSYQAQPQHF.